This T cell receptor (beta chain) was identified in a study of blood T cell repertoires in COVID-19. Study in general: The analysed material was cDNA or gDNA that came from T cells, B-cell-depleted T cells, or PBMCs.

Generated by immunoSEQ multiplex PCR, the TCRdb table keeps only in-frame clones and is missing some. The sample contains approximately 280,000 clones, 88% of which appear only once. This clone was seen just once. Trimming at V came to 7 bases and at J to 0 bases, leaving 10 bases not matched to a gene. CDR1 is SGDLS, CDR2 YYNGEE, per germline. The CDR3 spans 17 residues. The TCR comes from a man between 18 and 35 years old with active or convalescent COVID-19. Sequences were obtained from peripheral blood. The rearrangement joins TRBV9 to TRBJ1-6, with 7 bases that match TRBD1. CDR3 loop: CASGQDSISSYNSPLHF. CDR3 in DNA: TGTGCCAGCGGACAGGATTCCATTAGCTCCTATAATTCACCCCTCCACTTT.